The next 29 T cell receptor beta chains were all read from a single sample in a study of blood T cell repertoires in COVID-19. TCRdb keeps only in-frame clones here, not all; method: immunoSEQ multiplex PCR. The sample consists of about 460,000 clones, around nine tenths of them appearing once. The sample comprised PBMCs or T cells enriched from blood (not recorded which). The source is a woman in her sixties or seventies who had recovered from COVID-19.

DNA for the CDR3: TGTGCCAGCAGCCGGGACAGGGACACTGAAGCTTTCTTT. Its protein is CASSRDRDTEAFF. The chain is built from TRBV12-3 or TRBV12-4 and TRBJ1-1; TRBD1 matches 9 bases. The CDR3 sequence is 13 residues long. V was clipped by 6 bases and J by 3 bases; unmatched bases: 2.

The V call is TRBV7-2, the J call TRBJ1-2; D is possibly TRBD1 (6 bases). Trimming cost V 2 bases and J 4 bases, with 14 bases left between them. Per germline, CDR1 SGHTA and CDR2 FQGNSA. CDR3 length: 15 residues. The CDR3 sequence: CASSLSLTGTYGYTF. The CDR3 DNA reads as TGTGCCAGCAGCTTATCCTTGACAGGAACCTATGGCTACACCTTC. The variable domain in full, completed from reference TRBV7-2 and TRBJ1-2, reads GAGVSQSPSNKVTEKGKDVELRCDPISGHTALYWYRQSLGQGLEFLIYFQGNSAPDKSGLPSDRFSAERTGGSVSTLTIQRTQQEDSAVYLCASSLSLTGTYGYTFGSGTRLTVV.

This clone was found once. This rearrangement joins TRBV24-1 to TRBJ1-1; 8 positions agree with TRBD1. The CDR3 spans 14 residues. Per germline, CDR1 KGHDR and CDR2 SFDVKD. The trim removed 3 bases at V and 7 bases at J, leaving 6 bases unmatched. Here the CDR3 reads CATSDPSGGGEAFF. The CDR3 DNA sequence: TGTGCCACCAGTGATCCCTCAGGGGGCGGTGAAGCTTTCTTT.

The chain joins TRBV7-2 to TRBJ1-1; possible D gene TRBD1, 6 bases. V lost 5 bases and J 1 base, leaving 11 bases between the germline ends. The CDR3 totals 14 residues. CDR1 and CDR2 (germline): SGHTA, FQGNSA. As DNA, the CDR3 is TGTGCCAGCAGCAACTCGGGACAGAACACTGAAGCTTTCTTT. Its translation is CASSNSGQNTEAFF. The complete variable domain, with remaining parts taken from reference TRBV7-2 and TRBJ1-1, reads GAGVSQSPSNKVTEKGKDVELRCDPISGHTALYWYRQSLGQGLEFLIYFQGNSAPDKSGLPSDRFSAERTGGSVSTLTIQRTQQEDSAVYLCASSNSGQNTEAFFGQGTRLTVV.

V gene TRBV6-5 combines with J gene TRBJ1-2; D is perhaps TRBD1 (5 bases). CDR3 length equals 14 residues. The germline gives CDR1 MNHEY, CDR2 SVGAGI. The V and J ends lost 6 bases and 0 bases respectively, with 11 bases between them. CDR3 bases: TGTGCCAGCAGCCTGACAGCAACTAACTATGGCTACACCTTC. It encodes CASSLTATNYGYTF.

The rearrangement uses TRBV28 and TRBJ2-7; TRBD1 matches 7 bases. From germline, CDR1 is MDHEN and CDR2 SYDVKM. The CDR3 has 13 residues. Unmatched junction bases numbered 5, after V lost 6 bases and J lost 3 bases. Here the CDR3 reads CASSLTGNYEQYV. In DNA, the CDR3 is TGTGCCAGCAGCTTGACAGGGAACTACGAGCAGTACGTC.

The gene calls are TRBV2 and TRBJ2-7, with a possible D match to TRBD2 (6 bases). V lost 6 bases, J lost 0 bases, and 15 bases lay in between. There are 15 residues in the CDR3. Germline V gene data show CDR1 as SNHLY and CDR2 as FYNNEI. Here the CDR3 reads CASSRGSGPSYEQYV. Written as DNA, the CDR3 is TGTGCCAGCAGCCGGGGTAGCGGACCCTCCTACGAGCAGTACGTC.

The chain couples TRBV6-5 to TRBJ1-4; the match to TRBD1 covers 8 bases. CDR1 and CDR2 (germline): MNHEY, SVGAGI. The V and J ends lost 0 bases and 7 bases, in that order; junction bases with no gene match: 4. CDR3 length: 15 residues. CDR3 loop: CASSYSRGPGEKLFF. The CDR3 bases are TGTGCCAGCAGTTACTCCAGGGGGCCGGGTGAAAAACTGTTTTTT.

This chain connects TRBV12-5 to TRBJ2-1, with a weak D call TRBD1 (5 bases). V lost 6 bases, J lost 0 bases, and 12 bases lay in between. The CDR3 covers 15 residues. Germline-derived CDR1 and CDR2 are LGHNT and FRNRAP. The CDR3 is CASGHDRSSYNEQFF. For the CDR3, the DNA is TGTGCTAGTGGCCACGACAGAAGCTCCTACAATGAGCAGTTCTTC. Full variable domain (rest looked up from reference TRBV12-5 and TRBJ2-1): DARVTQTPRHKVTEMGQEVTMRCQPILGHNTVFWYRQTMMQGLELLAYFRNRAPLDDSGMPKDRFSAEMPDATLATLKIQPSEPRDSAVYFCASGHDRSSYNEQFFGPGTRLTVL.

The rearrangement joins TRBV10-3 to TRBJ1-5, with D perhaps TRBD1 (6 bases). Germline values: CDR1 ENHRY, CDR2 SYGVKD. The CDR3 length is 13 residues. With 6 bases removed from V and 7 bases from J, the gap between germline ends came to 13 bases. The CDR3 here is CAIRSGVGQPQHF. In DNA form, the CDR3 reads TGTGCCATCAGATCAGGGGTGGGGCAGCCCCAGCATTTT.

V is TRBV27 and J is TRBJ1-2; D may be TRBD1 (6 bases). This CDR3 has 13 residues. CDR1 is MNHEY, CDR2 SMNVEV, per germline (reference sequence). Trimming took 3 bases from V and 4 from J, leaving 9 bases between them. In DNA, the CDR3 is TGTGCCAGCAGTTTGAACAGGGCCTATGGCTACACCTTC. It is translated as CASSLNRAYGYTF.

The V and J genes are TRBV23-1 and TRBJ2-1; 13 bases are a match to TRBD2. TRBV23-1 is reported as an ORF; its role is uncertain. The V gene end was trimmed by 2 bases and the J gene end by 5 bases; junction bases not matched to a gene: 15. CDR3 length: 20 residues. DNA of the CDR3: TGCGCCAGCAGTCAACACCCGGGACTAGCGGGGCCGCCCTCGAACAATGAGCAGTTCTTC. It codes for CASSQHPGLAGPPSNNEQFF.

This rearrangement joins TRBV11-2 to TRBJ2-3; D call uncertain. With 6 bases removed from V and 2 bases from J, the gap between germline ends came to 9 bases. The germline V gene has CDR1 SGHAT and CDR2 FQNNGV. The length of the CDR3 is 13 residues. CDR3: CASSTEYTDTQYF. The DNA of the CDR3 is TGTGCCAGCAGTACAGAGTACACAGATACGCAGTATTTT.

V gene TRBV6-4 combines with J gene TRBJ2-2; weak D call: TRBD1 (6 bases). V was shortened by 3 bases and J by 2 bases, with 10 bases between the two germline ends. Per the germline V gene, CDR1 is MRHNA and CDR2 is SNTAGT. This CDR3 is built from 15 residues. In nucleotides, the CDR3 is TGTGCCAGCAGTGAGGGGGCTCTTAACACCGGGGAGCTGTTTTTT. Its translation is CASSEGALNTGELFF.

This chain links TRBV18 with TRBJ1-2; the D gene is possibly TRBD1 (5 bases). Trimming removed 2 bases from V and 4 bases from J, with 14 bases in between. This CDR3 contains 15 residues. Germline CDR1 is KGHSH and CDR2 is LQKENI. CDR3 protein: CASSPIFGGTYGYTF. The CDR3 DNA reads TGTGCCAGCTCACCAATATTTGGGGGGACCTATGGCTACACCTTC.

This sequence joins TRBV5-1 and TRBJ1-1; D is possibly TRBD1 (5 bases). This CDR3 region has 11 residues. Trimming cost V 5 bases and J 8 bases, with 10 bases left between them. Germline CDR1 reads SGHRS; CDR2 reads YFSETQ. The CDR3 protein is CASREEGEAFF. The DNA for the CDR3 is TGCGCCAGCAGGGAGGAGGGGGAAGCTTTCTTT.

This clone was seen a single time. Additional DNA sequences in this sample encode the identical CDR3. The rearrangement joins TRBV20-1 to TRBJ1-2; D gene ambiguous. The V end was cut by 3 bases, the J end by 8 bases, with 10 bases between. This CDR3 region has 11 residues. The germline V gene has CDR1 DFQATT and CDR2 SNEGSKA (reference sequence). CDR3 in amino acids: CSARDLGGYTF. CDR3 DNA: TGCAGTGCTAGGGACTTGGGGGGCTACACCTTC.

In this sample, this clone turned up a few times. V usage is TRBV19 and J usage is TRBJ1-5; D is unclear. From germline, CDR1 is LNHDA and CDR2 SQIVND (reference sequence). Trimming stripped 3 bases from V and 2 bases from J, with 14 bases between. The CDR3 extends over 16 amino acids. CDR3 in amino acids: CASSIPQRWGNQPQHF. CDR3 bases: TGTGCCAGTAGTATCCCCCAGCGGTGGGGCAATCAGCCCCAGCATTTT.

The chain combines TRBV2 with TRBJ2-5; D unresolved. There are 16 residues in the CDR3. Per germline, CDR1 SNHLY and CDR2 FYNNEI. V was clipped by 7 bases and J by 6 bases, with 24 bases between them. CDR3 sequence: CASTVDDSLGVKTQYF. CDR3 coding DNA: TGTGCCAGCACGGTAGACGACTCCCTAGGTGTAAAGACCCAGTACTTC.

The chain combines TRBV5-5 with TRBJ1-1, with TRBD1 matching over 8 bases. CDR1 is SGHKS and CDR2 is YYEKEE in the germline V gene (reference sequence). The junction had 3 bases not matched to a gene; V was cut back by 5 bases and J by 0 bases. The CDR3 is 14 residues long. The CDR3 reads CASSVQGVNTEAFF. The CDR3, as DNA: TGTGCCAGCAGTGTACAGGGGGTGAACACTGAAGCTTTCTTT.

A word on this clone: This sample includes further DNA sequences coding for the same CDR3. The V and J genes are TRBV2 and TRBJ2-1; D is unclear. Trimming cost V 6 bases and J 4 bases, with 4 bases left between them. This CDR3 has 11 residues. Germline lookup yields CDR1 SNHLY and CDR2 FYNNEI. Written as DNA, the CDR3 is TGTGCCAGCAGCAATTACAATGAGCAGTTCTTC. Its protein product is CASSNYNEQFF.

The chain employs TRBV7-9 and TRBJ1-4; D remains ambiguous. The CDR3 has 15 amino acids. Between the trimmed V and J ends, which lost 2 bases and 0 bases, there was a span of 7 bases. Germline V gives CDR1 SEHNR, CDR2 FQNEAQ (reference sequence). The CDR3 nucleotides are TGTGCCAGCAGCTTAAATCCCGCAACTAATGAAAAACTGTTTTTT. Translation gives CASSLNPATNEKLFF.

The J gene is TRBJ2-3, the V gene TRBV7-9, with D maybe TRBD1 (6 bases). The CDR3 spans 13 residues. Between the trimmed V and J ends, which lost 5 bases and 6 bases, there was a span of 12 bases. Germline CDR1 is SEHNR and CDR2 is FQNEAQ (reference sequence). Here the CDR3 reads CASSAQGMDTQYF. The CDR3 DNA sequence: TGTGCCAGCAGCGCGCAGGGGATGGATACGCAGTATTTT.

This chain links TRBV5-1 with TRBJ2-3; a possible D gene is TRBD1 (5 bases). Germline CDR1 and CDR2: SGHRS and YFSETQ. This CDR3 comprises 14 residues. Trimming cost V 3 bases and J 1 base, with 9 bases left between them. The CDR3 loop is CASSWQQGTDTQYF. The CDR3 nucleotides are TGCGCCAGCAGCTGGCAACAGGGCACAGATACGCAGTATTTT. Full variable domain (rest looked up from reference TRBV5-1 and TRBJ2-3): KAGVTQTPRYLIKTRGQQVTLSCSPISGHRSVSWYQQTPGQGLQFLFEYFSETQRNKGNFPGRFSGRQFSNSRSEMNVSTLELGDSALYLCASSWQQGTDTQYFGPGTRLTVL.

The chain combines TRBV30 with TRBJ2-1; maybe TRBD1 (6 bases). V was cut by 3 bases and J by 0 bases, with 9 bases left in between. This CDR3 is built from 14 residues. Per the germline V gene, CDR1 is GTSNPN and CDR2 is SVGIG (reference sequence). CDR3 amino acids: CAWSAGDSYNEQFF. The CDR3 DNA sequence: TGTGCCTGGAGCGCAGGGGACTCCTACAATGAGCAGTTCTTC.

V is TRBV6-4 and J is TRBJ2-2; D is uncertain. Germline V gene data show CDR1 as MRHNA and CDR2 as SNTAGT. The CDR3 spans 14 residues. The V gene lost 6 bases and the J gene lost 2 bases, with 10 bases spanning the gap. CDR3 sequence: CASRIRGNTGELFF. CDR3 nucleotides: TGTGCCAGCAGAATAAGAGGAAACACCGGGGAGCTGTTTTTT.

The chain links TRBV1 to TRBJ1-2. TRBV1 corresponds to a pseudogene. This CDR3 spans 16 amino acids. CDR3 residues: CTSSRERGRAPYGYTF. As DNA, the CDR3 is TGCACCAGCAGCCGAGAGCGGGGGCGCGCCCCGTATGGCTACACCTTC.

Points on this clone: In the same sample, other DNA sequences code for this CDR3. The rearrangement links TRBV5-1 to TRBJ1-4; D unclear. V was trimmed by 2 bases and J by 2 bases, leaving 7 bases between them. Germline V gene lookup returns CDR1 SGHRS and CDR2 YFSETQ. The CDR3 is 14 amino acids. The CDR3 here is CASSLGGTNEKLFF. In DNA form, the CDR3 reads TGCGCCAGCAGCTTAGGCGGGACTAATGAAAAACTGTTTTTT.

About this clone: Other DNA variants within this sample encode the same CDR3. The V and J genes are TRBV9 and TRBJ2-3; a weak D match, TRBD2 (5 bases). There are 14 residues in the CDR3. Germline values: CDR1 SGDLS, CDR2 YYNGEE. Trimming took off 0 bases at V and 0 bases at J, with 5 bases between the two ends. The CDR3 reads CASSVAGSTDTQYF. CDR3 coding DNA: TGTGCCAGCAGCGTAGCGGGAAGCACAGATACGCAGTATTTT. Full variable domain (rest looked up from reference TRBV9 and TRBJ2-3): DSGVTQTPKHLITATGQRVTLRCSPRSGDLSVYWYQQSLDQGLQFLIQYYNGEERAKGNILERFSAQQFPDLHSELNLSSLELGDSALYFCASSVAGSTDTQYFGPGTRLTVL.